This T cell receptor beta chain was recorded in a study of T cells in localized non-small cell lung cancer. Clones were sequenced by immunoSEQ multiplex PCR, and TCRdb holds only the in-frame ones, with some missing. The data show about 19,000 clones, with under 95% seen just once and about 4.2% held by the top ten. General study findings and limits: Tumor showed lower T cell clonality than uninvolved adjacent lung, where it was highest.

This clone came up once. Its antigen is still unknown. CDR1 is ENHRY and CDR2 is SYGVKD in the germline V gene. V dropped 7 bases and J dropped 2; count of bases not matched to a gene: 4. The CDR3 runs 15 residues. The source was peripheral blood, collected before any cancer treatment. The gene calls are TRBV10-3 and TRBJ2-3, with 12 bases matching TRBD2. This sequence originates from a male donor aged 60 or over with stage I squamous cell lung carcinoma. The CDR3 loop is CAINRLAGDTDTQYF. The CDR3 DNA sequence: TGTGCCATCAATAGACTAGCGGGAGACACAGATACGCAGTATTTT.